A selection of T cell receptor beta chains follows, all from one sample in a study of Ad26.COV2.S vaccination and SARS-CoV-2 variants. Produced via immunoSEQ multiplex PCR; TCRdb's table is partial and in-frame only. Of about 350,000 clones in the sample, about 88% were seen once. The material was peripheral blood, obtained in a trial of Ad26.COV2.S vaccine versus placebo. Receptors were obtained from a person aged 18-65 years who received the Ad26.COV2.S COVID-19 vaccine or a placebo. Both conserved end residues are part of each CDR3. The D gene is left open where the match is weak. Where a row states a size, it is once, few, many or the class of an expanded clone; other rows omit it.

clone size	V gene	D gene	J gene	CDR3 DNA	CDR3 protein
once	TRBV7-9	TRBD1	TRBJ2-3	TGTGCCAGCAGCCTGGACAGGGTTACAGATACGCAGTATTTT	CASSLDRVTDTQYF
-	TRBV5-6	-	TRBJ2-2	TGTGCCAGCAGCCAGGGAGCGAACACCGGGGAGCTGTTTTTT	CASSQGANTGELFF
-	TRBV7-6	-	TRBJ1-3	TGTGCCAGCAGCCCCGCACGTGGGAATCTCCCGGGAAACACCATATATTTT	CASSPARGNLPGNTIYF
-	TRBV10-1	-	TRBJ2-7	TGCGCCAGCAGTGACATGCACAGCGCCTACGAGCAGTACTTC	CASSDMHSAYEQYF
many	TRBV29-1	-	TRBJ1-3	TGCAGCGTTGACGGGGGTAACACCATATATTTT	CSVDGGNTIYF
-	TRBV24-1	-	TRBJ1-5	TGTGCCACCAGTGTCCCGGGCAATCAGCCCCAGCATTTT	CATSVPGNQPQHF
-	TRBV27	-	TRBJ2-5	TGTGCCAGCAGTTTAGGGGTCACGACGCAAGAGACCCAGTACTTC	CASSLGVTTQETQYF
-	TRBV10-3	TRBD1	TRBJ2-3	TGTGCCATCAGAGAAGGACAGGAAGATACGCAGTATTTT	CAIREGQEDTQYF
-	TRBV4-1	TRBD2	TRBJ2-7	TGCGCCAGCAGCCAAGATCCCTCTAGCGGGAGGGCCGCATTCTACGAGCAGTACTTC	CASSQDPSSGRAAFYEQYF
-	TRBV3-1/TRBV3-2	-	TRBJ2-6	TGTGCCAGCAGCCAAGATATAGGGGGAGTTGAGGACTCTGGGGCCAACGTCCTGACTTTC	CASSQDIGGVEDSGANVLTF
-	TRBV7-9	-	TRBJ2-1	TGTGCCACCAACCTCCACACCGAGCAGTTCTTC	CATNLHTEQFF
-	TRBV7-2	-	TRBJ1-2	TGTGCCAGCAGCTTAGGGCACTTAGCTAACTATGGCTACACCTTC	CASSLGHLANYGYTF
once	TRBV5-1	TRBD2	TRBJ2-7	TGCGCCAGCAGCTTGGGGCTAGCGGGAGAACGGATCTACGAGCAGTACTTC	CASSLGLAGERIYEQYF
-	TRBV19	-	TRBJ1-2	TGTGCCAGTAGCCTTCGGGCAGTTTATGGCTACACCTTC	CASSLRAVYGYTF